The clone carrying this T cell receptor beta chain occurred many times. Its target is not known. Unique molecular identifiers were used to barcode this TCRbeta library. TCRdb passed the PCR reads through MiXCR, listing each CDR3 protein once. The data show about 200,000 distinct CDR3 sequences, with 5% to 7.5% seen just once and under 6% held by the top ten. The data were obtained in a study of T-cell reconstitution after alpha-beta-depleted transplantation in children. Study-wide results and caveats: Alpha-beta T cells about two months after transplant reportedly derived from several hundred expanded graft clones.

This CDR3 has 13 amino acids. V lost 4 bases and J lost 2, with 7 bases in between. Material: PBMCs, obtained before TCRalphabeta/CD19-depleted stem cell transplant. This chain connects TRBV12-3 or TRBV12-4 to TRBJ2-3, with D maybe TRBD2 (5 bases). The source is a girl younger than two with combined immunodeficiency, due to receive a stem cell transplant. The CDR3 DNA reads as TGTGCCAGCAGTTCGACTAACACAGATACGCAGTATTTT. The encoded protein is CASSSTNTDTQYF.